This T cell receptor beta chain was recovered during a study of T cells in Graves' hyperthyroidism and ophthalmopathy. Lactation, pregnancy, other autoimmune disease or uncontrolled infection excluded patients. Diagnoses were established using clinical symptoms, serum thyroxine and TRAb, thyroid ultrasound and orbital computed tomography. The PBMCs were taken from roughly 10 ml of fresh peripheral blood. RNA transcripts were the template for amplifying TCR beta CDR3 regions. When the TCR CDR3 underwent first-round RT-PCR, the HTBI primer set was used. Each CDR3 protein is one row after TCRdb ran MiXCR on the multiplex PCR reads. The sample has 540,000 or so distinct CDR3 sequences, around a sixth seen once. This clonotype was counted many times. Germline CDR1 reads MDHEN; CDR2 reads SYDVKM. CDR3 size: 17 residues. Unmatched junction bases numbered 18, after V lost 6 bases and J lost 4 bases.

J is TRBJ2-7 and V is TRBV28, with TRBD1 matching over 7 bases. Specimen: blood. This clonotype originated in a woman aged 25 to 45 with Graves' hyperthyroidism. CDR3 loop: CASSSAVWDPRGYEQYF. The CDR3 nucleotides are TGTGCCAGCAGCTCCGCGGTGTGGGACCCCAGGGGGTACGAGCAGTACTTC. Drawing the rest from reference TRBV28 and TRBJ2-7, the complete variable domain is DVKVTQSSRYLVKRTGEKVFLECVQDMDHENMFWYRQDPGLGLRLIYFSYDVKMKEKGDIPEGYSVSREKKERFSLILESASTNQTSMYLCASSSAVWDPRGYEQYFGPGTRLTVT.